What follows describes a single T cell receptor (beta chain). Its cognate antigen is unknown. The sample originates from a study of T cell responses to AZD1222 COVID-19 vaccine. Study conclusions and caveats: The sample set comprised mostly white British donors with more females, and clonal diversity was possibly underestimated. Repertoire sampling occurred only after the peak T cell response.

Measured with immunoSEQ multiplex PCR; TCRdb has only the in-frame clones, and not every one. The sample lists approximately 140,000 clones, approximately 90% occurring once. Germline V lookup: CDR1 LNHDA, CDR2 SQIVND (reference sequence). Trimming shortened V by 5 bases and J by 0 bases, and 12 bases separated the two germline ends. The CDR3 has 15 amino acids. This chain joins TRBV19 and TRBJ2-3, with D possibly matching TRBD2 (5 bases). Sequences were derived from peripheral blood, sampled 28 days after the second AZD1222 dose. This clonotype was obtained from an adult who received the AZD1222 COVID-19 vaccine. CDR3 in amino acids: CASSLGGLSTDTQYF. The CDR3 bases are TGTGCCAGTAGTCTGGGCGGGCTAAGCACAGATACGCAGTATTTT. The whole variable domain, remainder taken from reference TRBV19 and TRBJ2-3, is DGGITQSPKYLFRKEGQNVTLSCEQNLNHDAMYWYRQDPGQGLRLIYYSQIVNDFQKGDIAEGYSVSREKKESFPLTVTSAQKNPTAFYLCASSLGGLSTDTQYFGPGTRLTVL.